What follows describes a single T cell receptor beta chain. Within the sample, other DNA sequences also encode this same CDR3. This sample was taken from a study of blood T cell repertoires in COVID-19. In the study overall: There were acute and convalescent COVID-19 samples, and they came from the United States, Italy and Spain.

Assay: immunoSEQ multiplex PCR; the TCRdb copy retains only in-frame clones and omits some. The sample contains tens of thousands of clones, over 65% of which appear only once. V shed 0 bases and J shed 6 bases, with 3 bases lying between them. CDR3 length equals 13 residues. Per the germline V gene, CDR1 is SGHVS and CDR2 is FQNEAQ. The specimen sequenced was peripheral blood. This receptor was taken from a human donor in a cohort sampled during active or convalescent COVID-19. The V gene is TRBV7-8, the J gene TRBJ1-6; D is uncertain. This CDR3 is CASSLARNSPLHF. In nucleotides, the CDR3 is TGTGCCAGCAGCTTAGCCCGTAATTCACCCCTCCACTTT.